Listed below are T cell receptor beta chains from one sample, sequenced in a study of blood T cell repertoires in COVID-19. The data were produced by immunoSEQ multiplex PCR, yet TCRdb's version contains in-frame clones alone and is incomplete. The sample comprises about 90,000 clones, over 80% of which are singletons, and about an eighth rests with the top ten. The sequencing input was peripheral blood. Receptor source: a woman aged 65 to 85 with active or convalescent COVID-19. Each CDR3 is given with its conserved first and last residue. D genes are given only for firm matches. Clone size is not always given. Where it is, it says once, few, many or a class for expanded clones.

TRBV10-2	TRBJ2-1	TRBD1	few	CASSVRGTGGYNEQFF	TGCGCCAGCAGTGTGCGGGGGACAGGGGGCTACAATGAGCAGTTCTTC
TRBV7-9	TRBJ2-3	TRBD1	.	CASSSLGQGTDTQYF	TGTGCCAGCAGCAGCTTAGGACAGGGCACAGATACGCAGTATTTT
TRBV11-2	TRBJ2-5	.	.	CASSFTGTYRETQYF	TGTGCCAGCAGCTTTACCGGGACATATCGAGAGACCCAGTACTTC
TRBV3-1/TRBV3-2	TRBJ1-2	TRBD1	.	CASGGQEGKGYTF	TGTGCCAGCGGCGGACAGGAGGGAAAAGGCTACACCTTC
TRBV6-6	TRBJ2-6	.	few	CASSQTPPSSGANVLTF	TGTGCCAGCAGTCAGACACCACCCAGCTCTGGGGCCAACGTCCTGACTTTC
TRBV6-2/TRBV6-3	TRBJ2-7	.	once	CASSYEVWTNSYEQYF	TGTGCCAGCAGTTACGAGGTTTGGACTAACTCCTACGAGCAGTACTTC
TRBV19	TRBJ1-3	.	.	CASSQGQPSSGNTIYF	TGTGCCAGTAGTCAAGGACAGCCGAGCTCTGGAAACACCATATATTTT
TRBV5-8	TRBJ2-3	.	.	CASSLGRGITDTQYF	TGTGCCAGCAGCTTGGGGCGGGGTATTACAGATACGCAGTATTTT
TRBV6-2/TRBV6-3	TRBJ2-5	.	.	CASSLGLQETQYF	TGTGCCAGCAGTCTAGGTCTCCAAGAGACCCAGTACTTC
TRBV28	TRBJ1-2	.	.	CASDLNRVGGYTF	TGTGCCAGCGACCTCAACAGGGTGGGCGGCTACACCTTC
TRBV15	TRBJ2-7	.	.	CATSRDGQSFPPYEQYF	TGTGCCACCAGCAGAGACGGACAGTCCTTTCCGCCCTACGAGCAGTACTTC
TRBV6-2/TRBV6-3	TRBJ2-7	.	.	CASSYDGRGGYEQYF	TGTGCCAGCAGTTACGATGGCAGGGGCGGATACGAGCAGTACTTC
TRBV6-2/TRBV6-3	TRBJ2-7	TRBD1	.	CASSIPGQGIGYEQYF	TGTGCCAGCAGTATCCCGGGACAGGGGATCGGGTACGAGCAGTACTTC
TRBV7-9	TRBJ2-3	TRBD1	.	CASSLSDRGRSSTDTQYF	TGTGCCAGCAGCTTGTCGGACAGGGGGCGGTCTTCCACAGATACGCAGTATTTT
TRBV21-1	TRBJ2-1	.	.	CASSKPGLAGGQLYNEQFF	TGTGCCAGCAGCAAGCCGGGACTAGCGGGGGGGCAATTATACAATGAGCAGTTCTTC
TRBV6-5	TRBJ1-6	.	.	CASIPGNPLSTLHF	TGTGCCAGCATCCCCGGGAACCCCCTCTCGACCCTCCACTTT
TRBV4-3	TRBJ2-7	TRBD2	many	CASSRDLAGAYEQYF	TGCGCCAGCAGCCGAGACCTAGCGGGGGCCTACGAGCAGTACTTC
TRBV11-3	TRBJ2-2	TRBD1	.	CASSATGSNTGELFF	TGTGCCAGCAGCGCGACAGGGTCGAACACCGGGGAGCTGTTTTTT
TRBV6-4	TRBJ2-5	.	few	CASSDSRVCNF	TGTGCCAGCAGTGACTCGAGGGTGTGTAACTTC
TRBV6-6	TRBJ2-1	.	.	CASSYSGDWEQFF	TGTGCCAGCAGTTACTCAGGAGACTGGGAGCAGTTCTTC
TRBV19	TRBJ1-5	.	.	CASSSYRARGINQPQHF	TGTGCCAGTAGTTCGTACCGGGCCAGGGGCATCAATCAGCCCCAGCATTTT
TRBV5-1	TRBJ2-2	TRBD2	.	CASSLVAAGGPGTGELFF	TGCGCCAGCAGCTTGGTGGCAGCGGGGGGGCCGGGGACCGGGGAGCTGTTTTTT
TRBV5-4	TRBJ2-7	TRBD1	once	CASSLQGVQGEQYF	TGTGCCAGCAGCTTGCAGGGGGTCCAAGGCGAGCAGTACTTC
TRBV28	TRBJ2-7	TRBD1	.	CASSGPGTGVFEQYF	TGTGCCAGCAGTGGGCCGGGGACAGGGGTGTTCGAGCAGTACTTC
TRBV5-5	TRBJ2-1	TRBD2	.	CASSYLGTSGGLYNEQFF	TGTGCCAGCAGCTACTTGGGGACTAGCGGGGGCCTCTACAATGAGCAGTTCTTC
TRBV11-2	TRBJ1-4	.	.	CASSGRGEKLFF	TGTGCCAGCAGCGGGAGGGGTGAAAAACTGTTTTTT
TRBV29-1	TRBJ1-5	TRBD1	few	CSVEETGGNQPQHF	TGCAGCGTTGAAGAGACAGGGGGAAATCAGCCCCAGCATTTT
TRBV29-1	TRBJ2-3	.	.	CSVERGTDTQYF	TGCAGCGTTGAACGAGGTACAGATACGCAGTATTTT
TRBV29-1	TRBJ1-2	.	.	CSVEDQTMRGYTF	TGCAGCGTTGAAGATCAGACTATGCGAGGCTACACCTTC
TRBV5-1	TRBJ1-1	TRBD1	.	CASSSTSAGGAANTEAFF	TGCGCCAGCAGCTCCACCTCAGCAGGGGGCGCGGCGAACACTGAAGCTTTCTTT
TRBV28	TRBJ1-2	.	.	CASRSSMGYTF	TGTGCCAGCAGGTCTTCTATGGGCTACACCTTC
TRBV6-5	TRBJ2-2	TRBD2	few	CASSYVAGDTGELFF	TGTGCCAGCAGTTACGTAGCGGGGGACACCGGGGAGCTGTTTTTT
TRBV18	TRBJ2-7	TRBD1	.	CASSTQTGPTYEQYF	TGTGCCAGCTCAACACAGACAGGGCCCACCTACGAGCAGTACTTC
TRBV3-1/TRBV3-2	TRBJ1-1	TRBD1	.	CASNTGANTEAFF	TGTGCCAGCAACACAGGGGCGAACACTGAAGCTTTCTTT
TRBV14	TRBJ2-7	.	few	CASSRQQTGHEQYF	TGTGCCAGCAGTCGGCAGCAAACAGGGCACGAGCAGTACTTC
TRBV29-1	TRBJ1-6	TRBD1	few	CSVQQGVGSPLHF	TGCAGCGTTCAACAGGGGGTGGGGTCACCCCTCCACTTT
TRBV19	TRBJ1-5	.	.	CASSTFEGLNQPQHF	TGTGCCAGTAGTACCTTCGAGGGACTCAATCAGCCCCAGCATTTT
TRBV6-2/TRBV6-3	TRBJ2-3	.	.	CASSYSSQGLDTQYF	TGTGCCAGCAGTTACTCGAGCCAGGGGTTAGATACGCAGTATTTT
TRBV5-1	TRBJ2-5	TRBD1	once	CASSSGTGVSETQYF	TGCGCCAGCAGCTCCGGGACAGGGGTCTCAGAGACCCAGTACTTC
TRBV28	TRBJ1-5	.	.	CASSLSPGINQPQHF	TGTGCCAGCAGTTTGTCTCCGGGGATCAATCAGCCCCAGCATTTT
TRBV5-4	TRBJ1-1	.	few	CASSATMNTEAFF	TGTGCCAGCAGCGCGACTATGAACACTGAAGCTTTCTTT
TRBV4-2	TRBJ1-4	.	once	CASSPGQQATNEKLFF	TGTGCCAGCAGCCCCGGACAGCAGGCAACTAATGAAAAACTGTTTTTT
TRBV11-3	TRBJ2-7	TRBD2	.	CASSPGLAEYYEQYF	TGTGCCAGCAGCCCCGGACTAGCGGAGTACTACGAGCAGTACTTC
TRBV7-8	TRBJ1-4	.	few	CASSPSTGSTGVGKLFF	TGTGCCAGCAGCCCCTCAACCGGGTCGACCGGCGTTGGAAAACTGTTTTTT
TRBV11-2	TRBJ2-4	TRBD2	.	CASSLDGGLAGYTPYF	TGTGCCAGCAGCTTAGACGGGGGACTAGCGGGCTACACGCCGTACTTC
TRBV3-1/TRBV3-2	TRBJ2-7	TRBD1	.	CASSQSPDRAYEQYF	TGTGCCAGCAGCCAATCCCCGGACAGGGCCTACGAGCAGTACTTC
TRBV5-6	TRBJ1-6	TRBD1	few	CASSLTGTGTDSPLHF	TGTGCCAGCAGCTTGACGGGGACAGGGACAGATTCACCCCTCCACTTT
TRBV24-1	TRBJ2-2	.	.	CATTADYTGELFF	TGTGCCACCACCGCCGACTACACCGGGGAGCTGTTTTTT
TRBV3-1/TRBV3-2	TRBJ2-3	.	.	CASSQERTGVGDTQYF	TGTGCCAGCAGCCAAGAGAGGACGGGGGTTGGGGATACGCAGTATTTT
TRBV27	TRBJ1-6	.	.	CASSYGRGDNSPLHF	TGTGCCAGCAGTTATGGACGGGGAGATAATTCACCCCTCCACTTT
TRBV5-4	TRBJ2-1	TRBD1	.	CASSSGQAGYNEQFF	TGTGCCAGCAGCTCTGGACAGGCTGGCTACAATGAGCAGTTCTTC
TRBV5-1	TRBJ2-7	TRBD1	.	CASSLAGGRYEQYF	TGCGCCAGCAGCTTGGCAGGGGGCAGGTACGAGCAGTACTTC
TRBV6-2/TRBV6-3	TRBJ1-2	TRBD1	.	CASSWRDRANGYTF	TGTGCCAGCAGTTGGCGGGACAGGGCTAATGGCTACACCTTC
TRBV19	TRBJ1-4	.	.	CASSIPSRGGEKLFF	TGTGCCAGTAGTATCCCGTCAAGGGGGGGTGAAAAACTGTTTTTT